This T cell receptor beta chain comes out of a study of T and B cells in COVID-19 patients. Study information: COVID-19 patients gave peripheral blood either during active infection or after recovery. About 90% of the roughly 20 active-infection patients had comorbidities associated with unfavorable COVID-19 outcome.

Each TRB amplification used about 220-500 ng of genomic DNA from blood. CDR3 size: 15 residues. The ends were cut back, 5 bases at V and 1 base at J, with 11 bases in the middle. BIOMED2 TRB-A/B primer pools were used in multiplex TRB PCR. TCRdb processed the multiplex PCR reads anew with MiXCR; each CDR3 protein has one entry. The top ten hold more than 1.5% of the sample, which has about 27,000 distinct CDR3 sequences, about 30% seen once. The clonotype was recovered from a human donor who had recovered from COVID-19. The specimen was blood. The chain uses TRBV12-3 or TRBV12-4 and TRBJ2-2; D is uncertain. CDR3 region: CASSPGPGNTGELFF. DNA of the CDR3: TGTGCCAGCAGTCCAGGCCCAGGGAACACCGGGGAGCTGTTTTTT.